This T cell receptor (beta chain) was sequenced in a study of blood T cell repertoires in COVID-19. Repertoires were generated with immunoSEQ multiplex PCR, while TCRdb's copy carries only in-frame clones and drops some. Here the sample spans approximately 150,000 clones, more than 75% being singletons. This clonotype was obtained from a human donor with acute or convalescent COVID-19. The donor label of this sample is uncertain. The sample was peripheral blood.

The CDR3 DNA sequence: TGCAGCGGTTTGGGACAGGGGGACGGCTACACCTTC. Translation: CSGLGQGDGYTF. This chain links TRBV29-1 with TRBJ1-2; 11 bases are a match to TRBD1. J lost 8 bases, V lost 7 bases, and 6 bases had no gene match. Germline-derived CDR1 and CDR2 are SQVTM and ANQGSEA. The CDR3 spans 12 residues.